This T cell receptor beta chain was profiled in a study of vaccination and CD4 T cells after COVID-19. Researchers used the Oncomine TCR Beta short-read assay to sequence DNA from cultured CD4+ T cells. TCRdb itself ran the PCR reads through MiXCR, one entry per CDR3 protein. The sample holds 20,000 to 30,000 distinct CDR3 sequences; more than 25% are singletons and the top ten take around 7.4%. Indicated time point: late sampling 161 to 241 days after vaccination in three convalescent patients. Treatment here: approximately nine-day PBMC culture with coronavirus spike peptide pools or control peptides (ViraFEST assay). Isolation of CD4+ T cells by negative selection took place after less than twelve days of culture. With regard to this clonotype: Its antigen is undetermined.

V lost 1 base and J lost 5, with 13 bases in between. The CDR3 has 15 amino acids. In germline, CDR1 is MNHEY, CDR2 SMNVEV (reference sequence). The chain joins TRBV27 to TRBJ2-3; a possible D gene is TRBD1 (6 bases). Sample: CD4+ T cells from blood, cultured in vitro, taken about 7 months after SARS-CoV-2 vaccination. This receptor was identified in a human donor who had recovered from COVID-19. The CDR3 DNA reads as TGTGCCAGCAGTTTATTAGGGGGAGTAAAAGATACGCAGTATTTT. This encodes CASSLLGGVKDTQYF.